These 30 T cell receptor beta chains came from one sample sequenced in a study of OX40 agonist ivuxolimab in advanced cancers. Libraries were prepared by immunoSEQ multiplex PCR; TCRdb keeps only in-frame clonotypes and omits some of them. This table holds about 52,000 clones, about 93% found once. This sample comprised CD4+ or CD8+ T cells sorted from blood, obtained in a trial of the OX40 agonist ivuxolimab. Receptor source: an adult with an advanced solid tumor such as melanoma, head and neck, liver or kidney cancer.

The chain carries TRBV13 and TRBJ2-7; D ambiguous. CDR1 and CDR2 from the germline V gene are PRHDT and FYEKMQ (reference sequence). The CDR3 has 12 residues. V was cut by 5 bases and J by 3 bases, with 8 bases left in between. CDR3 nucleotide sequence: TGTGCCAGCAGCGCCGGTTTCTACGAGCAGTACTTC. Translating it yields CASSAGFYEQYF.

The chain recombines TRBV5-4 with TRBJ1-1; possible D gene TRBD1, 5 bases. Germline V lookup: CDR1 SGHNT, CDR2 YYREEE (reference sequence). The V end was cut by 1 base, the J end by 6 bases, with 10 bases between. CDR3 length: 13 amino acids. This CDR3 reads CASSLTGPPEAFF. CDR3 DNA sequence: TGTGCCAGCAGCTTGACAGGACCCCCTGAAGCTTTCTTT.

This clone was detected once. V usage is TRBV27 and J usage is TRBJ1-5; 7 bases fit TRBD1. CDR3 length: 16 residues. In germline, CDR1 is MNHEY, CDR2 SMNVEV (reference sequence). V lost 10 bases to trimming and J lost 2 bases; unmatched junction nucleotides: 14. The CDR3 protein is CAIQGQAPRGNQPQHF. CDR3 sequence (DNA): TGTGCCATTCAAGGACAGGCCCCGAGGGGCAATCAGCCCCAGCATTTT.

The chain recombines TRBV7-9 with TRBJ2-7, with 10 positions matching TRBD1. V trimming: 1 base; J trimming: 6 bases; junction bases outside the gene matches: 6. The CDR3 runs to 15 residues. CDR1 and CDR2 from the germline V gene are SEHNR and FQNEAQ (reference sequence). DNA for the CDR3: TGTGCCAGCAGCTTAGGGGACAGGGGTTTGGGCGAGCAGTACTTC. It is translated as CASSLGDRGLGEQYF.

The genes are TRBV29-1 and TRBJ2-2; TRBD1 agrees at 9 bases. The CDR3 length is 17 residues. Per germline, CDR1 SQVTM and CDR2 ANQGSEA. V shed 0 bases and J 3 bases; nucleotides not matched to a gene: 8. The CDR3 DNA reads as TGCAGCGTTGAAGATCTCCCTGGGACAGGGTACACCGGGGAGCTGTTTTTT. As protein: CSVEDLPGTGYTGELFF.

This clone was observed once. This CDR3 reads CASSMGGNYITDTQYF. In DNA form, the CDR3 reads TGTGCCAGTAGTATGGGAGGGAACTATATCACAGATACGCAGTATTTT. This rearrangement joins TRBV19 to TRBJ2-3; 7 positions agree with TRBD2. The CDR3 extends over 16 amino acids. Germline V gene lookup returns CDR1 LNHDA and CDR2 SQIVND (reference sequence). The ends lost 3 bases at V and 2 bases at J; junction bases unmatched: 8.

This chain's CDR3 is CASSYEGPGMGNEQFF. The CDR3 bases are TGTGCCAGCAGTTACGAGGGACCTGGAATGGGGAATGAGCAGTTCTTC. The V gene is TRBV6-5, the J gene TRBJ2-1; D possibly matches TRBD1 or TRBD2 (5 bases each). The CDR3 has 16 amino acids. The germline V gene encodes CDR1 MNHEY and CDR2 SVGAGI. Deletions cut 2 bases from V and 7 bases from J, with 18 bases between.

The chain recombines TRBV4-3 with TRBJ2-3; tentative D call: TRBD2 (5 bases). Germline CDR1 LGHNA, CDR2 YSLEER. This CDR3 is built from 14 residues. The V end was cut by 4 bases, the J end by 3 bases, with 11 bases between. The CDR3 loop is CASSLGVGTDTQYF. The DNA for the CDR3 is TGCGCCAGCAGCCTCGGGGTGGGGACAGATACGCAGTATTTT.

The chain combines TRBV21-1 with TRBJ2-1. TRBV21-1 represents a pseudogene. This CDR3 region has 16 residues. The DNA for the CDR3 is TGTGCCAGCAGCAAGGAACCGACGAGCTCCTACAATGAGCAGTTCTTC. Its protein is CASSKEPTSSYNEQFF.

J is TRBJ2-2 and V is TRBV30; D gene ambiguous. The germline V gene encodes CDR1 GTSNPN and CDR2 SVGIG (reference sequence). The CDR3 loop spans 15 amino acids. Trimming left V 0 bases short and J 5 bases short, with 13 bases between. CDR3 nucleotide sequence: TGTGCCTGGAGTGTATTCGCGAGCGAGACCGGGGAGCTGTTTTTT. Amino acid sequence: CAWSVFASETGELFF.

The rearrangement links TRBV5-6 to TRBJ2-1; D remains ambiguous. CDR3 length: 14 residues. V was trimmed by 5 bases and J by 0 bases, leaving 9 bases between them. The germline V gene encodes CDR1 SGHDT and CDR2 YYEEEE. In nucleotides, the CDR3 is TGTGCCAGCAGGGCGTATAGCTCCTACAATGAGCAGTTCTTC. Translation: CASRAYSSYNEQFF.

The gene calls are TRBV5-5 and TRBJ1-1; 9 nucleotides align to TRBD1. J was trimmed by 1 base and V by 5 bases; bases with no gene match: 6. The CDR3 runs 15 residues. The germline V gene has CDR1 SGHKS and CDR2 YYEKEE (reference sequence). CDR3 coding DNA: TGTGCCAGCAGATTAGTGGGACAGGGGAACACTGAAGCTTTCTTT. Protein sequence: CASRLVGQGNTEAFF. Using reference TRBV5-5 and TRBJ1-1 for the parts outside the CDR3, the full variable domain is DAGVTQSPTHLIKTRGQQVTLRCSPISGHKSVSWYQQVLGQGPQFIFQYYEKEERGRGNFPDRFSARQFPNYSSELNVNALLLGDSALYLCASRLVGQGNTEAFFGQGTRLTVV.

In nucleotides, the CDR3 is TGTGCCAGCAGCCTTAGCGGCAACAATGAGCAGTTCTTC. Its translation: CASSLSGNNEQFF. The genes are TRBV14 and TRBJ2-1; D is perhaps TRBD2 (6 bases). The CDR3 is made up of 13 amino acids. The V and J ends lost 4 bases and 5 bases respectively, with 9 bases between them. Germline V CDR1 and CDR2: SGHDN, FVKESK.

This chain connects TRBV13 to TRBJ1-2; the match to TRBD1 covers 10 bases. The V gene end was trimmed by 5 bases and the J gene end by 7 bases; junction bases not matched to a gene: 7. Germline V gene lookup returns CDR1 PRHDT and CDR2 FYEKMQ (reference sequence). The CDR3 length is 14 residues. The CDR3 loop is CASSTDRGYPGYTF. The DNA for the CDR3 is TGTGCCAGCAGCACGGACAGGGGGTATCCTGGCTACACCTTC.

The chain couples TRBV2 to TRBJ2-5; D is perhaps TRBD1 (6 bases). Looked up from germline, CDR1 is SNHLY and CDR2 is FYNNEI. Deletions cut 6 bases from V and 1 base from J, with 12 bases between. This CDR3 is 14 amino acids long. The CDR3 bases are TGTGCCAGCAGGCCCACAGGGTCCCAAGAGACCCAGTACTTC. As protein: CASRPTGSQETQYF.

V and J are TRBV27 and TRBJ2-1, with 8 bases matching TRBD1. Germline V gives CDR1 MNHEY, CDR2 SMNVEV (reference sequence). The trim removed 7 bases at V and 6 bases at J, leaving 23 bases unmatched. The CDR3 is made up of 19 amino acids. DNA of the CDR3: TGTGCCAGCACCATTTATCAACTAGGTTTCAGGGGGCGCGTCAATGAGCAGTTCTTC. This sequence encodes CASTIYQLGFRGRVNEQFF.

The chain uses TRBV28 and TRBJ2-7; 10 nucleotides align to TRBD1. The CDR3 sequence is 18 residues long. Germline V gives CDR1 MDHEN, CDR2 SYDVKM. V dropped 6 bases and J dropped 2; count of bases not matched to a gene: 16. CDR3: CASRFTPGQGSWAYEQYF. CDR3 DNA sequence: TGTGCCAGCAGATTTACCCCGGGACAGGGGTCGTGGGCCTACGAGCAGTACTTC. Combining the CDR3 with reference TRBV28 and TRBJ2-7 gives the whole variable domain DVKVTQSSRYLVKRTGEKVFLECVQDMDHENMFWYRQDPGLGLRLIYFSYDVKMKEKGDIPEGYSVSREKKERFSLILESASTNQTSMYLCASRFTPGQGSWAYEQYFGPGTRLTVT.

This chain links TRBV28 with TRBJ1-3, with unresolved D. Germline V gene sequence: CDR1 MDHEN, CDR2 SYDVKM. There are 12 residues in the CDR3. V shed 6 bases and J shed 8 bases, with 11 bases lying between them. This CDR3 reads CASSPPADTIYF. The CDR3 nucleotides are TGTGCCAGCAGCCCCCCGGCTGACACCATATATTTT.

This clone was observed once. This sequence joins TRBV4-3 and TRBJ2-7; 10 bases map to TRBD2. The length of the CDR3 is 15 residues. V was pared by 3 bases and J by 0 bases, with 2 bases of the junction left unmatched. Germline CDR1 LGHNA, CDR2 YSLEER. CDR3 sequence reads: CASSQRTSGSYEQYF. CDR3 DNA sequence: TGCGCCAGCAGCCAGAGGACTAGCGGCTCCTACGAGCAGTACTTC.

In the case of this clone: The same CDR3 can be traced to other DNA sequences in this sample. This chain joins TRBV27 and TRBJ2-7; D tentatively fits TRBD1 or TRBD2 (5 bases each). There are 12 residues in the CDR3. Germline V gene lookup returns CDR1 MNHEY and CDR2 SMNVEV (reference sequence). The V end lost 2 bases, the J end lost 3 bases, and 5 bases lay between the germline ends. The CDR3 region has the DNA TGTGCCAGCAGTTTAGGGGGCTACGAGCAGTACTTC. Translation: CASSLGGYEQYF.

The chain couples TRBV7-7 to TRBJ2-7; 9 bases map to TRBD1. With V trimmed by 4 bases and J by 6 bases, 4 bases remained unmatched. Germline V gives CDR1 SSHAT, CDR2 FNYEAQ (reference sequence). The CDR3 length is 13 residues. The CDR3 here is CASSSGQGSEQYF. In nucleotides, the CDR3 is TGTGCCAGCAGCTCGGGACAGGGAAGCGAGCAGTACTTC.

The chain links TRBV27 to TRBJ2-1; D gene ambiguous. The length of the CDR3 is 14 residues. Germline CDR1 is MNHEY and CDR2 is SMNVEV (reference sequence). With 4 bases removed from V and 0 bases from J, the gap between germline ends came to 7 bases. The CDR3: CASSYSSSYNEQFF. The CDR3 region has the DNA TGTGCCAGCAGTTACAGTAGCTCCTACAATGAGCAGTTCTTC.

This CDR3 is CASSSGTEGNTIYF. The CDR3 DNA is TGTGCCAGCAGCTCCGGGACCGAGGGAAACACCATATATTTT. The chain joins TRBV13 to TRBJ1-3; D is perhaps TRBD1 (5 bases). Per germline, CDR1 PRHDT and CDR2 FYEKMQ (reference sequence). The V and J ends lost 4 bases and 4 bases respectively, with 11 bases between them. The CDR3 is made up of 14 amino acids.

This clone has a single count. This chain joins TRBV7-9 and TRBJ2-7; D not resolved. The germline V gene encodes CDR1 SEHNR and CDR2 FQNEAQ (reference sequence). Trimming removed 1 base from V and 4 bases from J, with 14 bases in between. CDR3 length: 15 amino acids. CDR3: CASSLGRPGPYEQYF. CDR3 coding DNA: TGTGCCAGCAGCTTAGGGCGCCCCGGCCCATACGAGCAGTACTTC. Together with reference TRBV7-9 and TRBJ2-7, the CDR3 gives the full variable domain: DTGVSQNPRHKITKRGQNVTFRCDPISEHNRLYWYRQTLGQGPEFLTYFQNEAQLEKSRLLSDRFSAERPKGSFSTLEIQRTEQGDSAMYLCASSLGRPGPYEQYFGPGTRLTVT.

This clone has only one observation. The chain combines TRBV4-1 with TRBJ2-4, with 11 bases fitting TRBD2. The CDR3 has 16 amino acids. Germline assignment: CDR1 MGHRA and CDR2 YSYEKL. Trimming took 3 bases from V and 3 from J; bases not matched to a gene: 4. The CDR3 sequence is CASSHIAGGGKNIQYF. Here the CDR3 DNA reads TGCGCCAGCAGCCATATAGCGGGAGGGGGCAAAAACATTCAGTACTTC.

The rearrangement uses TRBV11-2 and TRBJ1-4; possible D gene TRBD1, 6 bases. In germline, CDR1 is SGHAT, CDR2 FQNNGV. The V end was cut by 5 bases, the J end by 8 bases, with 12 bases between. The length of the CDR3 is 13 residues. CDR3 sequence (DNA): TGTGCCAGCAGCCGCCGGGGGGGCGAAAAACTGTTTTTT. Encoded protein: CASSRRGGEKLFF.

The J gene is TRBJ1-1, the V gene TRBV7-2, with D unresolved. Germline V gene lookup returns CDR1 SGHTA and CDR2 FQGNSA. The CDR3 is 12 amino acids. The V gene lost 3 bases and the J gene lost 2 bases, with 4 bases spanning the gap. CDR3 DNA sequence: TGTGCCAGCAGCTTCCTTAACACTGAAGCTTTCTTT. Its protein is CASSFLNTEAFF.

CDR3 sequence: CASSPRTGQEEKLFF. CDR3 coding DNA: TGTGCCAGCAGCCCTCGGACAGGGCAGGAGGAAAAACTGTTTTTT. The chain employs TRBV13 and TRBJ1-4; 8 bases fit TRBD1. From germline, CDR1 is PRHDT and CDR2 FYEKMQ (reference sequence). The V segment lost 5 bases and the J segment 8 bases; nucleotides outside the gene matches: 10. The CDR3 consists of 15 residues. Variable domain in full (rest from reference TRBV13 and TRBJ1-4): AAGVIQSPRHLIKEKRETATLKCYPIPRHDTVYWYQQGPGQDPQFLISFYEKMQSDKGSIPDRFSAQQFSDYHSELNMSSLELGDSALYFCASSPRTGQEEKLFFGSGTQLSVL.

In DNA, the CDR3 is TGCAGCGTTGAAGCGGGGGGATTCTACAATGAGCAGTTCTTC. This codes for CSVEAGGFYNEQFF. This chain connects TRBV29-1 to TRBJ2-1, with TRBD2 identical over 7 bases. Per germline, CDR1 SQVTM and CDR2 ANQGSEA. The CDR3 consists of 14 residues. The V gene end was trimmed by 1 base and the J gene end by 3 bases; junction bases not matched to a gene: 3.

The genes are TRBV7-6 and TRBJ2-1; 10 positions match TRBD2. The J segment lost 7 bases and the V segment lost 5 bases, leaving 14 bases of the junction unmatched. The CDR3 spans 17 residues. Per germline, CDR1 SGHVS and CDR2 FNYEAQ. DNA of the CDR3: TGTGCCAGCAGCGATCGGACTAGCGGAGGTCCTGGGAATGAGCAGTTCTTC. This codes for CASSDRTSGGPGNEQFF.